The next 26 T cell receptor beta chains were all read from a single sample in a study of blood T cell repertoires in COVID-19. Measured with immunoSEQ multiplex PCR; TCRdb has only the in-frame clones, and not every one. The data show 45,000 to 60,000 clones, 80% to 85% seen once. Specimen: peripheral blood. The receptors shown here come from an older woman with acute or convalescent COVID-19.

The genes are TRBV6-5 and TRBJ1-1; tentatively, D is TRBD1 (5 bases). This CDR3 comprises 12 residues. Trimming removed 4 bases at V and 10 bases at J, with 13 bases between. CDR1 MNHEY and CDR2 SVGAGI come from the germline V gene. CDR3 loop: CASSSQGKVAFF. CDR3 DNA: TGTGCCAGCAGTTCTCAGGGAAAAGTAGCTTTCTTT.

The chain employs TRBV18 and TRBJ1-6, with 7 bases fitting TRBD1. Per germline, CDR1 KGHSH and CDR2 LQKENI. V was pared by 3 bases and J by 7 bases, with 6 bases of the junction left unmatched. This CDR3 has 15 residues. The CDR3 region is CASSPRDSQNSPLHF. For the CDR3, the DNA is TGTGCCAGCTCACCGCGGGACAGCCAGAATTCACCCCTCCACTTT.

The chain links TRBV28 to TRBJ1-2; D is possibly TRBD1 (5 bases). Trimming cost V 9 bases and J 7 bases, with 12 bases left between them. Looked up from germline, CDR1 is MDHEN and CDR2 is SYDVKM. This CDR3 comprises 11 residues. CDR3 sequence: CASQGFTGYTF. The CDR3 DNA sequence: TGTGCCAGTCAGGGATTTACTGGCTACACCTTC.

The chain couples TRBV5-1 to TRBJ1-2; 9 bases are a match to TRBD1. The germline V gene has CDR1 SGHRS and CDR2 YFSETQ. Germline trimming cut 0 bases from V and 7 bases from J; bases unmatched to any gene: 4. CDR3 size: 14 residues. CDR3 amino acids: CASSLGRDRAGYTF. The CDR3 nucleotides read TGCGCCAGCAGCTTGGGCCGGGACAGGGCTGGCTACACCTTC. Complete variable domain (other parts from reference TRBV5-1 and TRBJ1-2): KAGVTQTPRYLIKTRGQQVTLSCSPISGHRSVSWYQQTPGQGLQFLFEYFSETQRNKGNFPGRFSGRQFSNSRSEMNVSTLELGDSALYLCASSLGRDRAGYTFGSGTRLTVV.

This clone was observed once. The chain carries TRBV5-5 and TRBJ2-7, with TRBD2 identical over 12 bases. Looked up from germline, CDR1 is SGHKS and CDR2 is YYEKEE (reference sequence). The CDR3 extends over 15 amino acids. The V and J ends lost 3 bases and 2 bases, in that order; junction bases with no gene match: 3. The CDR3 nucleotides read TGTGCCAGCAGCTGGACTAGCGGGGCTACCTACGAGCAGTACTTC. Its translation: CASSWTSGATYEQYF.

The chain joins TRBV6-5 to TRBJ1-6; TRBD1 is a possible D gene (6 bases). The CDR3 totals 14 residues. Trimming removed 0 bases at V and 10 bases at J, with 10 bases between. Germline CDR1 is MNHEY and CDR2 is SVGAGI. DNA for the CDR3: TGTGCCAGCAGTTACTCAGGGGGACGGTCACCCCTCCACTTT. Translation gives CASSYSGGRSPLHF.

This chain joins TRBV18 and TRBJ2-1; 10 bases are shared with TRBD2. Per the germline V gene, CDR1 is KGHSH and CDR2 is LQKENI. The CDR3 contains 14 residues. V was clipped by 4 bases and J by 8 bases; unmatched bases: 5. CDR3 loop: CASSRAGGPDEQFF. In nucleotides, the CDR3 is TGTGCCAGCTCACGAGCGGGGGGGCCAGATGAGCAGTTCTTC.

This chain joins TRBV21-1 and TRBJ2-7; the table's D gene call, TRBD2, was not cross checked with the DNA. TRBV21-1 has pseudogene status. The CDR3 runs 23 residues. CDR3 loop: CASSGLMSAARIKSGLASYEQYF. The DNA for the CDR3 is TGTGCCAGCAGCGGACTTATGTCGGCAGCGAGAATAAAGTCGGGACTAGCGTCCTACGAGCAGTACTTC.

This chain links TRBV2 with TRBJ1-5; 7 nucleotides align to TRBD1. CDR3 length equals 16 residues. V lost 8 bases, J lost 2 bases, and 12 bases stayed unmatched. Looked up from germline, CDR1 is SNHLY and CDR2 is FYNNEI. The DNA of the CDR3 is TGTGCCAGCCGGCCTCACCTCGGGACAGGCAATCAGCCCCAGCATTTT. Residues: CASRPHLGTGNQPQHF.

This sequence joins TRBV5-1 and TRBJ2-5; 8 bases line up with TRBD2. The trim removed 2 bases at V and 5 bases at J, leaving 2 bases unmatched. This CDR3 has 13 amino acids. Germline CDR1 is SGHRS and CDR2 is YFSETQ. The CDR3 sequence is CASSFSSGETQYF. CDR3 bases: TGCGCCAGCAGCTTCTCTAGCGGGGAGACCCAGTACTTC.

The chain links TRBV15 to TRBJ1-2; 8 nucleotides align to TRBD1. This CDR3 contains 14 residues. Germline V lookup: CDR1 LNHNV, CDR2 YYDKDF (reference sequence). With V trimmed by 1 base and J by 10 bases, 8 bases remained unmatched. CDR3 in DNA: TGTGCCACCAGCAGAGGTGCGACAGGGGATGTCTACACCTTC. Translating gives CATSRGATGDVYTF. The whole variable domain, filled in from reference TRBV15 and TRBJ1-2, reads DAMVIQNPRYQVTQFGKPVTLSCSQTLNHNVMYWYQQKSSQAPKLLFHYYDKDFNNEADTPDNFQSRRPNTSFCFLDIRSPGLGDTAMYLCATSRGATGDVYTFGSGTRLTVV.

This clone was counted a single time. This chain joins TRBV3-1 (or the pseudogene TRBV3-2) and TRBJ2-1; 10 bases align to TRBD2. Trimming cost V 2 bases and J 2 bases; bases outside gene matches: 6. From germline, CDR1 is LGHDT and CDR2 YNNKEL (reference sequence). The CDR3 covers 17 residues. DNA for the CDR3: TGTGCCAGCAGCCAACGGTCTAGCGGGAGAACCTACAATGAGCAGTTCTTC. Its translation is CASSQRSSGRTYNEQFF.

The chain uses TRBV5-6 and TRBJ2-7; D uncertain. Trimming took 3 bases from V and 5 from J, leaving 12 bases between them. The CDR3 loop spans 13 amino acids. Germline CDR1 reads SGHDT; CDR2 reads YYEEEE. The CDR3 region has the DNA TGTGCCAGCAGCTACCGACGGGTTCACGAGCAGTACTTC. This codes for CASSYRRVHEQYF.

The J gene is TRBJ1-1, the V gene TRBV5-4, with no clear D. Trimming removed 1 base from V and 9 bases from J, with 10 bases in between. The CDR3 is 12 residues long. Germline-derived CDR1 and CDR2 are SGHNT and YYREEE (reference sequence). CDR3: CASSLSGSQAFF. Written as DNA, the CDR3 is TGTGCCAGCAGCTTGTCGGGGAGTCAAGCTTTCTTT.

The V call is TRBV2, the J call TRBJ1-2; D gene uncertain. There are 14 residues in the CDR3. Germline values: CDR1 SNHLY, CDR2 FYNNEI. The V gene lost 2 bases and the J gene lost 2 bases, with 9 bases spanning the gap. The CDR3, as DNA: TGTGCCAGCAGTGAACGACCGAGGAACTATGGCTACACCTTC. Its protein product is CASSERPRNYGYTF.

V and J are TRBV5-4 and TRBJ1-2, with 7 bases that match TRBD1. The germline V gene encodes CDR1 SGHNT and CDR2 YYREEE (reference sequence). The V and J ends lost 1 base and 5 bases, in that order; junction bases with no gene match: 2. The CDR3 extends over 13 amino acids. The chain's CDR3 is CASSLWGQYGYTF. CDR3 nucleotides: TGTGCCAGCAGCTTGTGGGGACAGTATGGCTACACCTTC.

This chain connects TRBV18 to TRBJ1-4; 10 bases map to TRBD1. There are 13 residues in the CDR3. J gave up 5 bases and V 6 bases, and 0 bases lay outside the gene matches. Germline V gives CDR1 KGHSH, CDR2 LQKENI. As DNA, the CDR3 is TGTGCCAGCTCGGGACAGGGGAATGAAAAACTGTTTTTT. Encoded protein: CASSGQGNEKLFF.

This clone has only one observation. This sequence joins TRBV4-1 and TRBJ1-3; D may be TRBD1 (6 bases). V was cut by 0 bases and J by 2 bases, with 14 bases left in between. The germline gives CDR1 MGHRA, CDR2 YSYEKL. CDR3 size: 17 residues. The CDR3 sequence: CASSQDIAPGAGNTIYF. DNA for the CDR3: TGCGCCAGCAGCCAAGATATTGCGCCAGGGGCTGGAAACACCATATATTTT.

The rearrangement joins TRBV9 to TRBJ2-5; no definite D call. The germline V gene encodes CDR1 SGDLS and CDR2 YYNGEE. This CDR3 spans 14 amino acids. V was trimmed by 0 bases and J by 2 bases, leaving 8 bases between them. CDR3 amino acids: CASSVVAGQETQYF. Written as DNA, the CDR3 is TGTGCCAGCAGCGTAGTGGCAGGACAAGAGACCCAGTACTTC.

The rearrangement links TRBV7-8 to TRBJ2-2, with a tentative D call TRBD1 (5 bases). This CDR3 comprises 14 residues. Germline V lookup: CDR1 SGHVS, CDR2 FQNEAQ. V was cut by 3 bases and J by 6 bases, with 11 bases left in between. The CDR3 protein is CASSFLGAPGELFF. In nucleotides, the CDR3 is TGTGCCAGCAGCTTTCTAGGGGCCCCCGGGGAGCTGTTTTTT.

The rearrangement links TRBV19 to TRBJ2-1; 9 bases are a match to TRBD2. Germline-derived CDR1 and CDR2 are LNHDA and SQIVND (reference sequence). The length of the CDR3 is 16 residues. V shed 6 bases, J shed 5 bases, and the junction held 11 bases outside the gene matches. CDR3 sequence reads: CASRKPPGLADNEQFF. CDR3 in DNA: TGTGCCAGTAGGAAGCCCCCGGGACTAGCTGACAATGAGCAGTTCTTC.

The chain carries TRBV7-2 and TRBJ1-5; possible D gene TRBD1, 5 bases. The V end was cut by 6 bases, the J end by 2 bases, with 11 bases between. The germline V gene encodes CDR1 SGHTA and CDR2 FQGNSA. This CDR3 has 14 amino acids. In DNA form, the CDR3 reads TGTGCCAGCAGTCCCGGGGGTGGCAATCAGCCCCAGCATTTT. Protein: CASSPGGGNQPQHF. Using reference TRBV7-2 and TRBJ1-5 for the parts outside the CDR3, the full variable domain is GAGVSQSPSNKVTEKGKDVELRCDPISGHTALYWYRQSLGQGLEFLIYFQGNSAPDKSGLPSDRFSAERTGGSVSTLTIQRTQQEDSAVYLCASSPGGGNQPQHFGDGTRLSIL.

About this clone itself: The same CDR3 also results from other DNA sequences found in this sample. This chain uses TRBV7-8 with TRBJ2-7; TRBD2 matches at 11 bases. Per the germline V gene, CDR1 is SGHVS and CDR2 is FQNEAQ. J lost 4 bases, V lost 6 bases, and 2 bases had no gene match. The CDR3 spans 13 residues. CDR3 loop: CASSRTSGYEQYF. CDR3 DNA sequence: TGTGCCAGCAGTCGGACTAGCGGGTACGAGCAGTACTTC.

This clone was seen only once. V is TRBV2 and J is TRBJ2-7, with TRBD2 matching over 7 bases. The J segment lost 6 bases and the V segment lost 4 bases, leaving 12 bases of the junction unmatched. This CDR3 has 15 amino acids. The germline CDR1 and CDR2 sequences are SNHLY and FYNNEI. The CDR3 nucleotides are TGTGCCAGCAGTGGTTACGTGGGAGGGCAAGGCGAGCAGTACTTC. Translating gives CASSGYVGGQGEQYF.

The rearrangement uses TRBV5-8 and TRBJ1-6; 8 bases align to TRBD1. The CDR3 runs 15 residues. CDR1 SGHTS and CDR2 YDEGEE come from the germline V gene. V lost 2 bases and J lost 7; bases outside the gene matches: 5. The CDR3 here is CASSFGQGVNSPLHF. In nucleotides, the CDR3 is TGTGCCAGCAGCTTTGGACAGGGAGTCAATTCACCCCTCCACTTT.

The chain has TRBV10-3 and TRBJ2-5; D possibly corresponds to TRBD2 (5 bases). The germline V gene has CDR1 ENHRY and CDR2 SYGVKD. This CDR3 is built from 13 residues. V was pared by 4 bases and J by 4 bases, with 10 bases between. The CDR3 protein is CAISGTLPETQYF. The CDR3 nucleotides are TGTGCCATCAGTGGGACTCTCCCAGAGACCCAGTACTTC.